The next 10 T cell receptor beta chains were all read from a single sample in a study of T cell responses to AZD1222 COVID-19 vaccine. Some clones are missing from TCRdb's copy, which holds only in-frame ones; the method was immunoSEQ multiplex PCR. This sample has under 200,000 clones, with about 92% found just once. The input for sequencing was peripheral blood, taken on day 0 of AZD1222 vaccination. These receptors came from an adult in good health.

V and J are TRBV19 and TRBJ1-1, with D unresolved. Deletions cut 3 bases from V and 8 bases from J, with 16 bases between. The CDR3 extends over 14 amino acids. Germline CDR1 and CDR2: LNHDA and SQIVND (reference sequence). The CDR3 here is CASSILDGSVEAFF. In nucleotides, the CDR3 is TGTGCCAGTAGTATCTTGGACGGATCAGTGGAAGCTTTCTTT.

The chain has TRBV20-1 and TRBJ1-5; TRBD1 agrees at 9 bases. The CDR3 spans 13 residues. Trimming removed 3 bases from V and 6 bases from J; junction bases left unmatched: 3. CDR1 and CDR2 from the germline V gene are DFQATT and SNEGSKA (reference sequence). CDR3 residues: CSASPTGGQPQHF. The CDR3 DNA reads TGCAGTGCTAGTCCGACAGGGGGTCAGCCCCAGCATTTT.

The V call is TRBV28, the J call TRBJ1-1, with D possibly matching TRBD1 (6 bases). V lost 6 bases and J 5 bases, leaving 10 bases between the germline ends. Per the germline V gene, CDR1 is MDHEN and CDR2 is SYDVKM. The CDR3 runs to 12 residues. The CDR3 protein is CASSSGVTEAFF. The CDR3 region has the DNA TGTGCCAGCAGCTCAGGGGTAACTGAAGCTTTCTTT.

The V and J genes are TRBV10-2 and TRBJ1-3; no definite D call. V lost 3 bases, J lost 0 bases, and 6 bases lay in between. The CDR3 loop spans 14 amino acids. Germline-derived CDR1 and CDR2 are WSHSY and SAAADI. The CDR3 region is CASSERDSGNTIYF. In nucleotides, the CDR3 is TGCGCCAGCAGTGAAAGAGACTCTGGAAACACCATATATTTT.

V usage is TRBV6-5 and J usage is TRBJ1-2, with D possibly being TRBD1 (5 bases). The CDR3 length is 14 residues. V was cut by 5 bases and J by 4 bases, with 14 bases left in between. Germline CDR1 is MNHEY and CDR2 is SVGAGI. CDR3 in amino acids: CASSPYDSSYGYTF. CDR3 coding DNA: TGTGCCAGCAGTCCATACGACAGCTCCTATGGCTACACCTTC.

The chain joins TRBV29-1 to TRBJ2-7; 10 bases match TRBD2. V gave up 4 bases and J gave up 2 bases; unmatched junction bases: 2. The CDR3 is 13 amino acids. Germline CDR1 is SQVTM and CDR2 is ANQGSEA. CDR3 bases: TGCAGCGTTGTCCTAGCGGGGGCCTACGAGCAGTACTTC. Encoded protein: CSVVLAGAYEQYF.

This rearrangement joins TRBV7-8 to TRBJ2-1, with unresolved D. The V gene lost 5 bases and the J gene lost 3 bases, with 11 bases spanning the gap. The length of the CDR3 is 14 residues. Germline loops: CDR1 SGHVS, CDR2 FQNEAQ. CDR3 nucleotides: TGTGCCAGCAGCCTCAGGACGGACTACAATGAGCAGTTCTTC. Amino acid sequence: CASSLRTDYNEQFF. The entire variable domain, with the rest obtained from reference TRBV7-8 and TRBJ2-1, is as follows: GAGVSQSPRYKVAKRGQDVALRCDPISGHVSLFWYQQALGQGPEFLTYFQNEAQLDKSGLPSDRFFAERPEGSVSTLKIQRTQQEDSAVYLCASSLRTDYNEQFFGPGTRLTVL.

This clone has just one count. The V gene is TRBV2, the J gene TRBJ1-1; a possible D gene is TRBD1 (6 bases). V was cut by 8 bases and J by 3 bases, with 10 bases left in between. CDR1 is SNHLY and CDR2 is FYNNEI in the germline V gene. The CDR3 sequence is 12 residues long. The CDR3 sequence: CASRDTYTEAFF. CDR3 bases: TGTGCCAGCCGGGACACTTACACTGAAGCTTTCTTT.

As DNA, the CDR3 is TGCGCCAGCAGCTTGGTCCAGGGGGGTCAGCAGTACTTC. Residues: CASSLVQGGQQYF. This chain connects TRBV5-1 to TRBJ2-7; D may be TRBD1 (7 bases). Trimming removed 0 bases at V and 8 bases at J, with 12 bases between. CDR3 size: 13 residues. The germline V gene encodes CDR1 SGHRS and CDR2 YFSETQ.

This chain links TRBV19 with TRBJ1-5; D not resolved. Germline V gene lookup returns CDR1 LNHDA and CDR2 SQIVND (reference sequence). Trimming took 7 bases from V and 4 from J, leaving 17 bases between them. CDR3 size: 15 residues. The CDR3 DNA reads as TGTGCCAGTATGCCGGCTTGGGGAGGGAATCAGCCCCAGCATTTT. Translated, it gives CASMPAWGGNQPQHF.